Sequencing of this T cell receptor beta chain was carried out in a study of blood T cells in healthy people across ages. This clonotype came up a few times. Its antigen is as yet unknown. Primers used in a second PCR of about 6 to 12 cycles were a sample-barcoded 5' primer and a J-beta primer mix. TCRdb re-called the 5' RACE reads with MiXCR, one entry per CDR3 protein. The sample has some 700,000 distinct CDR3 sequences; approximately 21% are singletons. Points from the study as a whole: The recorded TCR beta diversity per million T cells decreased in a roughly linear manner with age. With donor CMV status unknown, expanded clonotype changes were possibly confounded.

Germline CDR1 and CDR2: MGHDK and SYGVNS. V shed 2 bases and J shed 7 bases, with 14 bases lying between them. There are 15 residues in the CDR3. This clonotype was sampled from a man in his 70s in good health. J is TRBJ1-4 and V is TRBV25-1; D is possibly TRBD1 (5 bases). Sequencing input: blood. The CDR3, as DNA: TGTGCCAGCAGTGAAGTTCAGGGAATAGCTGAAAAACTGTTTTTT. Encoded protein: CASSEVQGIAEKLFF.